This T cell receptor (beta chain) comes out of a study of tumor and adjacent non-tumor tissue in lung cancer. Regarding the study as a whole: Shorter survival was associated with higher TCR diversity in tumors.

On this clonotype itself: Its target is not known.

Trimming at V came to 8 bases and at J to 7 bases, leaving 14 bases not matched to a gene. Germline V gene lookup returns CDR1 SQVTM and CDR2 ANQGSEA. The CDR3 consists of 14 residues. TCRbeta libraries were built with three rounds of nested PCR, modified from ARM-PCR. Using its own MiXCR run on the multiplex PCR reads, TCRdb lists one record per CDR3 protein. Among 50,000 or so distinct CDR3 sequences listed, just under 75% were seen once. This sample's RNA came from whole unsorted tissue. This non-tumor lung sample came from over 3 cm beyond the tumor edge. Newly diagnosed lung cancer patients had thoracic surgery in China, August–late 2014, without prior chemotherapy.

This rearrangement joins TRBV29-1 to TRBJ1-5; 7 nucleotides line up with TRBD1. This TCR was sampled from a woman between 55 and 75 years old with non-small cell lung cancer. Material: distant non-tumor lung tissue. CDR3 amino acids: CSTRDSWSGQPQHF. CDR3 nucleotide sequence: TGCAGCACCCGGGACAGTTGGAGCGGGCAGCCCCAGCATTTT.